This TCR beta chain is drawn from a study of blood T cell repertoires in COVID-19. On the study more broadly: There were acute and convalescent COVID-19 samples, and they came from the United States, Italy and Spain. PBMCs, B-cell-depleted T cells, or T cells were the source of the cDNA or gDNA that made up the material.

V was pared by 2 bases and J by 4 bases, with 7 bases of the junction left unmatched. Per germline, CDR1 MNHNS and CDR2 SASEGT. The CDR3 loop spans 16 amino acids. The protocol was immunoSEQ multiplex PCR, while the TCRdb copy is restricted to in-frame clones and leaves out a portion. The sample yields fewer than 200,000 clones, 85% to 90% seen once. The sample consisted of peripheral blood. The chain recombines TRBV6-1 with TRBJ2-3, with TRBD2 identical over 9 bases. The receptor was derived from a man aged 45-60 years who had recovered from COVID-19. This CDR3 is CASSELGAGGSDTQYF. CDR3 nucleotide sequence: TGTGCCAGCAGTGAACTCGGAGCGGGGGGATCAGATACGCAGTATTTT.